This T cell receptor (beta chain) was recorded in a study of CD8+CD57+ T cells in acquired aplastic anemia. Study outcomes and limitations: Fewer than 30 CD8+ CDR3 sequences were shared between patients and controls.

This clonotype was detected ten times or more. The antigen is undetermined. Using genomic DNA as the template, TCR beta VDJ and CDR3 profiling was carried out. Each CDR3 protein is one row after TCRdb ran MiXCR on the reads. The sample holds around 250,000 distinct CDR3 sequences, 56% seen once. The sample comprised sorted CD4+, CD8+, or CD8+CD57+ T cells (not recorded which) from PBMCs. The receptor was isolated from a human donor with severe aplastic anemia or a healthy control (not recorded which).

As DNA, the CDR3 is TGTGCCACCAGCAGAGATAGTTACAGAGCATATAGCAATCAGCCCCAGCATTTT. It yields the protein CATSRDSYRAYSNQPQHF. The V call is TRBV15, the J call TRBJ1-5; D gene unclear. The germline V and J ends were trimmed by 0 bases and 0 bases, with 15 bases remaining between them. Germline CDR1 LNHNV, CDR2 YYDKDF (reference sequence). The CDR3 contains 18 residues. The variable domain in full, with the rest retrieved from reference TRBV15 and TRBJ1-5, is DAMVIQNPRYQVTQFGKPVTLSCSQTLNHNVMYWYQQKSSQAPKLLFHYYDKDFNNEADTPDNFQSRRPNTSFCFLDIRSPGLGDTAMYLCATSRDSYRAYSNQPQHFGDGTRLSIL.